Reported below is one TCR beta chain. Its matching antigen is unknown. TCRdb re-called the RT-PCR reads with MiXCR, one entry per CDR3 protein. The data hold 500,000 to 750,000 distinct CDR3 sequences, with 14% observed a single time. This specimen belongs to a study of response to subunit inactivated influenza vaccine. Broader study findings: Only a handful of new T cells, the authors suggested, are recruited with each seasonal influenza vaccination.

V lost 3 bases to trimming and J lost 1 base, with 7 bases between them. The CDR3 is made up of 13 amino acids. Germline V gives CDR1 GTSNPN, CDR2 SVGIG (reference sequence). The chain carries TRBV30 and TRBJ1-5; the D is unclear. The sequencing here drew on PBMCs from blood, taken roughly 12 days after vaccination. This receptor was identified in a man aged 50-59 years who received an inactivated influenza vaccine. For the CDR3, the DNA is TGTGCCTGGAGCCCAGAAAGCAATCAGCCCCAGCATTTT. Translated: CAWSPESNQPQHF. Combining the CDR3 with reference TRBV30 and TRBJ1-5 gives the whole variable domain SQTIHQWPATLVQPVGSPLSLECTVEGTSNPNLYWYRQAAGRGLQLLFYSVGIGQISSEVPQNLSASRPQDRQFILSSKKLLLSDSGFYLCAWSPESNQPQHFGDGTRLSIL.